The TCR beta chain described here comes from a study of T cells in Graves' hyperthyroidism and ophthalmopathy. General study findings and limits: Clonotypes that were expanded in thyroid above 0.001 mostly appeared in blood too.

As regards this clonotype: What it binds is unknown.

The CDR3 covers 13 residues. Trimming took 7 bases from V and 3 from J; bases not matched to a gene: 4. TCR beta CDR3 regions were amplified from RNA. The HTBI primer set was used in a first-round RT-PCR of the TCR CDR3. TCRdb redid the calling of the multiplex PCR reads with MiXCR, one entry per CDR3 protein. There are 350,000 or so distinct CDR3 sequences in the sample; roughly 20% occur only once, and roughly 16% lies in the top ten. The sequence was obtained from a middle-aged woman with Graves' ophthalmopathy. The gene calls are TRBV12-3 or TRBV12-4 and TRBJ1-1, with TRBD1 identical over 8 bases. Sequenced material: blood. CDR3 nucleotides: TGTGCCAGCATAGGGGACAGGCACACTGAAGCTTTCTTT. It is translated as CASIGDRHTEAFF.